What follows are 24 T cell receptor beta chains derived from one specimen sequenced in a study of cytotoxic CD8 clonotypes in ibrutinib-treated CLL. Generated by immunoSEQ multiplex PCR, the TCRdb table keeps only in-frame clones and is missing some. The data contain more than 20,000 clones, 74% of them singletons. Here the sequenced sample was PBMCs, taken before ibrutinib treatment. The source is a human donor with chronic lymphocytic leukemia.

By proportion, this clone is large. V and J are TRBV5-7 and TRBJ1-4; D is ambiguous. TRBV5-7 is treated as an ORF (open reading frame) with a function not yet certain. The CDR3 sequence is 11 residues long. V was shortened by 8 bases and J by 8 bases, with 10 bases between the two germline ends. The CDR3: CARSRGEKLFF. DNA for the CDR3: TGTGCCAGATCCAGAGGAGAAAAACTGTTTTTT.

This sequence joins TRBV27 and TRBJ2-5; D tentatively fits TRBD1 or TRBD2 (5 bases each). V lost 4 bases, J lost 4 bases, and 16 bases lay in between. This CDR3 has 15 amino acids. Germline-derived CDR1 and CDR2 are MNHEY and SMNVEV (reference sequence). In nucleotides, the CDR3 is TGTGCCAGCAGTTCACCCGGTGGGGGAGCAGAGACCCAGTACTTC. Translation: CASSSPGGGAETQYF.

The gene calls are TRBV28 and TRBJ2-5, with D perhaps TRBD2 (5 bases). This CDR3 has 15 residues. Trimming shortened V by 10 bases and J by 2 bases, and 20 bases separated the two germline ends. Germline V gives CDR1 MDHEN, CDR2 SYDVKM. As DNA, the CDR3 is TGTGCCACCACTAATCCGGGGTCTAGGCAAGAGACCCAGTACTTC. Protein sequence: CATTNPGSRQETQYF.

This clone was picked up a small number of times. Here the CDR3 reads CATSRDPFSYEQYF. For the CDR3, the DNA is TGTGCCACCAGCAGAGACCCCTTCTCCTACGAGCAGTACTTC. The gene calls are TRBV15 and TRBJ2-7; D remains unclear. Per the germline V gene, CDR1 is LNHNV and CDR2 is YYDKDF (reference sequence). V was shortened by 0 bases and J by 0 bases, with 6 bases between the two germline ends. The CDR3 totals 14 residues.

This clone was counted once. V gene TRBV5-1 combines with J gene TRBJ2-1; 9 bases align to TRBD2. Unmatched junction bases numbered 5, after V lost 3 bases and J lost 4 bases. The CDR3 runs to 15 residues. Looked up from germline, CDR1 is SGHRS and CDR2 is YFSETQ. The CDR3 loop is CASSWGTSRYNEQFF. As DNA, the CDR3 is TGCGCCAGCAGCTGGGGGACTAGCAGGTACAATGAGCAGTTCTTC.

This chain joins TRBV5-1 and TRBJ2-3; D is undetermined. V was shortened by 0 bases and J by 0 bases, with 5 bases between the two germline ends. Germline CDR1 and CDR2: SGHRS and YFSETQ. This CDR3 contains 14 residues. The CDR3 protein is CASSLVRSTDTQYF. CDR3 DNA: TGCGCCAGCAGCTTGGTTCGCAGCACAGATACGCAGTATTTT.

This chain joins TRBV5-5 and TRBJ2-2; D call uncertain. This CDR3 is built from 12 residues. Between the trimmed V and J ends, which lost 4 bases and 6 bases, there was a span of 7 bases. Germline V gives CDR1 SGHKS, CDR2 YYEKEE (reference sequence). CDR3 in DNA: TGTGCCAGCAGCGAGGACGCCGGGGAGCTGTTTTTT. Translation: CASSEDAGELFF. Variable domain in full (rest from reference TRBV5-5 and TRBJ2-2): DAGVTQSPTHLIKTRGQQVTLRCSPISGHKSVSWYQQVLGQGPQFIFQYYEKEERGRGNFPDRFSARQFPNYSSELNVNALLLGDSALYLCASSEDAGELFFGEGSRLTVL.

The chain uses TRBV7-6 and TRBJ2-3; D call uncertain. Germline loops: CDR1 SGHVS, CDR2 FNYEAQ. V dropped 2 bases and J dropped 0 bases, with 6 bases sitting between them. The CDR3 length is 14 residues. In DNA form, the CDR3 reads TGTGCCAGCAGCTTAAGTACTAGCACAGATACGCAGTATTTT. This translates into CASSLSTSTDTQYF.

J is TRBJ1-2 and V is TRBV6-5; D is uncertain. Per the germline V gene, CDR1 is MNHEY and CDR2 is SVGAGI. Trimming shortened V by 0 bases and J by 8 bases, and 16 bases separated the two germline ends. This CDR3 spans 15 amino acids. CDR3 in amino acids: CASSYSTETWWGYTF. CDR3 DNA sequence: TGTGCCAGCAGTTACTCGACCGAGACATGGTGGGGCTACACCTTC.

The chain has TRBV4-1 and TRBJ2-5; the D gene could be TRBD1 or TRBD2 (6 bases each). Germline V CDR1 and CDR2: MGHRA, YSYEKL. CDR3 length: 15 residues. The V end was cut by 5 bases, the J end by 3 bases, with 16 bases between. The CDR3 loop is CASSNGGFVEETQYF. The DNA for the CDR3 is TGCGCCAGCAGCAACGGGGGCTTTGTCGAAGAGACCCAGTACTTC.

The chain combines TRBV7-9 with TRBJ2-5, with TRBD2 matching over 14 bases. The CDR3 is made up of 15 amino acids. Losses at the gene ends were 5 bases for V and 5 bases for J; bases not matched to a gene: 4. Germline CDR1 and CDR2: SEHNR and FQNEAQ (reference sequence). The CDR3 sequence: CASSPGTSGSETQYF. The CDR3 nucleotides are TGTGCCAGCAGCCCTGGGACTAGCGGGAGTGAGACCCAGTACTTC.

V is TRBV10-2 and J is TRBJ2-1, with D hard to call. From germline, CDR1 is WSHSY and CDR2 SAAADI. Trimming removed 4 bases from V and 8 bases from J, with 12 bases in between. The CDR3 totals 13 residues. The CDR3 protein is CASSGFSAYEQFF. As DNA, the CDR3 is TGCGCCAGCAGTGGGTTTTCGGCGTATGAGCAGTTCTTC.

In DNA, the CDR3 is TGTGCCAGCGGACTCACAGGGGGCCGGGGTAATGAAAAACTGTTTTTT. As protein: CASGLTGGRGNEKLFF. The chain joins TRBV19 to TRBJ1-4; 9 bases are a match to TRBD1. J was trimmed by 4 bases and V by 9 bases; bases with no gene match: 12. The CDR3 totals 16 residues. The germline V gene encodes CDR1 LNHDA and CDR2 SQIVND (reference sequence).

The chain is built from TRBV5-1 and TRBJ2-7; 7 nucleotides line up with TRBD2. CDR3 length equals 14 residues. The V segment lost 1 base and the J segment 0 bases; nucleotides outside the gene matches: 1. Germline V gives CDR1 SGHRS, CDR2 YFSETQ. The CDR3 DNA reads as TGCGCCAGCAGCTTGCTAGCGGACTCCTACGAGCAGTACTTC. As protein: CASSLLADSYEQYF.

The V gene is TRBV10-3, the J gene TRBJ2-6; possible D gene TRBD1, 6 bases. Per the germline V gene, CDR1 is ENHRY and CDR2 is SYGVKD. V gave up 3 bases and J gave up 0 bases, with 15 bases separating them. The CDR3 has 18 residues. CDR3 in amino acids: CAISEIGEQGSGANVLTF. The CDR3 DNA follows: TGTGCCATCAGTGAAATAGGGGAACAGGGCTCTGGGGCCAACGTCCTGACTTTC.

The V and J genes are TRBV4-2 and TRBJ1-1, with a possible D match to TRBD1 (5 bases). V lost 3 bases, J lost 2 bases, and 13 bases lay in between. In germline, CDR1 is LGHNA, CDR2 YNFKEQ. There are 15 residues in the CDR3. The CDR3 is CASSQGGSANTEAFF. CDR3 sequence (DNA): TGTGCCAGCAGCCAGGGGGGGAGTGCTAACACTGAAGCTTTCTTT.

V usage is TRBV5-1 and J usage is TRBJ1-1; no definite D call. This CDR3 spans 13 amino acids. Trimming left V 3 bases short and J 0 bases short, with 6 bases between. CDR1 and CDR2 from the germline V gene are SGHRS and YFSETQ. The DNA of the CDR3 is TGCGCCAGCAGCTCCAACTTGAACACTGAAGCTTTCTTT. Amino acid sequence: CASSSNLNTEAFF.

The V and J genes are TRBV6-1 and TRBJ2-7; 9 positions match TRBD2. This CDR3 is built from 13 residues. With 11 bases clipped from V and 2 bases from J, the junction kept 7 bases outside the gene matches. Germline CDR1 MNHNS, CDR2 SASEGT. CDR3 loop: CASVASGTYEQYF. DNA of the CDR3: TGTGCCTCCGTGGCTAGCGGGACCTACGAGCAGTACTTC.

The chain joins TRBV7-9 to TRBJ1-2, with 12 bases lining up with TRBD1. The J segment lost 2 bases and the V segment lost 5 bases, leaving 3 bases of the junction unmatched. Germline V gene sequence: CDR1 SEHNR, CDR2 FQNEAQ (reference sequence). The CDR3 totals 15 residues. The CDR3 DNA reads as TGTGCCAGCAGCCCTGGGACAGGGGGCAACTATGGCTACACCTTC. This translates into CASSPGTGGNYGYTF.

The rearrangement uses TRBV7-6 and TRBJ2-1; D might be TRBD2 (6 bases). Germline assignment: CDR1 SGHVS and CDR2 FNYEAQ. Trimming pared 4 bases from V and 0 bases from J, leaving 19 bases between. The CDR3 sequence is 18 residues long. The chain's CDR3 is CASSSRGGSGSSYNEQFF. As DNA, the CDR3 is TGTGCCAGCAGCTCCCGGGGTGGTAGCGGTAGCTCCTACAATGAGCAGTTCTTC.

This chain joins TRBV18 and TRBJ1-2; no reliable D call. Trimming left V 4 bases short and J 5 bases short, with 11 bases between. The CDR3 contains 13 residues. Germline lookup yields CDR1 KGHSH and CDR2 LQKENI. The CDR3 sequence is CASSLPDRYGYTF. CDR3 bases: TGTGCCAGCTCACTCCCGGACCGATATGGCTACACCTTC.

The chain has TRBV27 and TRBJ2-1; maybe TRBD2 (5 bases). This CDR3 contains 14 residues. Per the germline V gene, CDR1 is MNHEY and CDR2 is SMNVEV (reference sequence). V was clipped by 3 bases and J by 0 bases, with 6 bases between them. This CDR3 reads CASSFSGSYNEQFF. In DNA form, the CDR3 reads TGTGCCAGCAGTTTCAGCGGCTCCTACAATGAGCAGTTCTTC.

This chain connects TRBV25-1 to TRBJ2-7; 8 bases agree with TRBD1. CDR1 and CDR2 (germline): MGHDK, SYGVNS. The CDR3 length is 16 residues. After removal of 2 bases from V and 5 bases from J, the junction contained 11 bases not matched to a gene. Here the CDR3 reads CASSEGGGQGPNEQYF. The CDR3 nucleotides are TGTGCCAGCAGTGAAGGGGGTGGACAGGGCCCCAACGAGCAGTACTTC.

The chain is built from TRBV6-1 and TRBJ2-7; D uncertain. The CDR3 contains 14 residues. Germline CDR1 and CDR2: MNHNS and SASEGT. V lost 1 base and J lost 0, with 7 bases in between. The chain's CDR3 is CASSEGLNSYEQYF. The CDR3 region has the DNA TGTGCCAGCAGTGAAGGCCTGAACTCCTACGAGCAGTACTTC.